This is a list of T cell receptor beta chains from one sample in a study of graft-versus-host responses after intestinal transplantation. Sequenced by immunoSEQ multiplex PCR; TCRdb stores in-frame clones only, minus some. The sample carries tens of thousands of clones, around 87% recorded once. For these receptors, no antigen is known. Specimen: unstimulated CD8+ T cells sorted from spleen or lymph node cells, collected before transplant. These receptors originate from a human donor who was the organ donor for an intestinal transplant. CDR3s include the opening cysteine and the closing phenylalanine or tryptophan. Each record gives: D gene, J gene, clone size, V gene, CDR3 protein, CDR3 DNA. The D gene is left open where the match is weak. Rows give clone size only sometimes, using once, few, many, or a class for an expanded clone.

>TRBD1|TRBJ2-1|-|TRBV9
CASSRTGSDNEQFF
TGTGCCAGCAGCAGGACAGGGTCCGACAATGAGCAGTTCTTC
>TRBD1|TRBJ2-7|-|TRBV5-6
CASSSTGGGDEQYF
TGTGCCAGCAGCTCGACAGGGGGCGGGGACGAGCAGTACTTC
>TRBD1|TRBJ1-5|-|TRBV19
CASSQGTGASNQPQHF
TGCGCCAGTAGTCAGGGGACAGGGGCTAGCAATCAGCCCCAGCATTTT
>-|TRBJ1-1|few|TRBV13
CASSFTETEAFF
TGTGCCAGCAGCTTTACAGAAACTGAAGCTTTCTTT
>-|TRBJ2-7|-|TRBV9
CASSPREVPYYEQYF
TGTGCCAGCAGCCCGCGTGAGGTTCCCTACTACGAGCAGTACTTC
>-|TRBJ2-7|-|TRBV19
CASSTGWDEQYF
TGTGCCAGTAGTACAGGGTGGGACGAGCAGTACTTC
>-|TRBJ2-5|-|TRBV5-1
CASTISAYQETQYF
TGCGCCAGCACCATTTCAGCGTACCAAGAGACCCAGTACTTC
>TRBD1|TRBJ1-1|-|TRBV7-8
CASSLSTGPPNTEAFF
TGTGCCAGCAGCTTATCGACAGGGCCTCCGAACACTGAAGCTTTCTTT
>-|TRBJ2-7|-|TRBV5-1
CASSFRDATYEQYF
TGCGCCAGCAGCTTTAGGGACGCCACCTACGAGCAGTACTTC
>-|TRBJ2-2|once|TRBV30
CAWKRVAPNTGELFF
TGTGCCTGGAAAAGGGTGGCTCCGAACACCGGGGAGCTGTTTTTT
>-|TRBJ2-7|-|TRBV27
CASSLLANTYEQYF
TGTGCCAGCAGTTTATTAGCGAATACCTACGAGCAGTACTTC
>TRBD1|TRBJ2-7|-|TRBV7-6
CASSSGTGYEQYF
TGTGCCAGCAGCTCCGGGACAGGTTACGAGCAGTACTTC
>-|TRBJ1-2|-|TRBV10-1
CASSETRGPRGYTF
TGCGCCAGCAGTGAGACGCGAGGGCCGAGAGGCTACACCTTC
>-|TRBJ2-7|-|TRBV27
CASSSSFDEQYF
TGTGCCAGCAGTTCAAGCTTCGACGAGCAGTACTTC
>-|TRBJ2-3|-|TRBV6-1
CASSEVRGSVSTDTQYF
TGTGCCAGCAGTGAAGTTAGAGGATCAGTTAGCACAGATACGCAGTATTTT
>-|TRBJ2-5|-|TRBV11-2
CASSLEFYETQYF
TGTGCCAGCAGCTTAGAATTTTACGAGACCCAGTACTTC
>-|TRBJ1-2|-|TRBV28
CASSLGGSFHGYTF
TGTGCCAGCAGTTTAGGGGGCAGCTTCCATGGCTACACCTTC
>TRBD2|TRBJ2-2|once|TRBV27
CASRGTGRTNNTGELFF
TGTGCCAGCAGGGGGACCGGGAGGACGAACAACACCGGGGAGCTGTTTTTT
>TRBD1|TRBJ1-2|-|TRBV27
CASSPRDRGNNGYTF
TGTGCCAGCAGTCCACGGGACAGGGGCAATAATGGCTACACCTTC
>-|TRBJ2-2|-|TRBV4-1
CASSQVSTDTGELFF
TGCGCCAGCAGCCAAGTGTCGACCGACACCGGGGAGCTGTTTTTT
>-|TRBJ1-1|-|TRBV28
CASSPPRGGRTEAFF
TGTGCCAGCAGTCCCCCGAGAGGCGGTCGCACTGAAGCTTTCTTT
>-|TRBJ2-2|-|TRBV7-2
CASSLRRYTGELFF
TGTGCCAGCAGCTTGAGGCGATACACCGGGGAGCTGTTTTTT
>TRBD1|TRBJ2-3|-|TRBV19
CATRETGGGTDTQYF
TGTGCCACCAGAGAAACAGGGGGTGGTACAGATACGCAGTATTTT
>-|TRBJ1-2|once|TRBV4-1
CASSQGRMGVNYGYTF
TGCGCCAGCAGCCAAGGGCGGATGGGTGTTAACTATGGCTACACCTTC
>TRBD1|TRBJ1-6|-|TRBV2
CATSTGINFSPLHF
TGTGCCACCTCGACAGGGATTAACTTTTCACCCCTCCACTTT